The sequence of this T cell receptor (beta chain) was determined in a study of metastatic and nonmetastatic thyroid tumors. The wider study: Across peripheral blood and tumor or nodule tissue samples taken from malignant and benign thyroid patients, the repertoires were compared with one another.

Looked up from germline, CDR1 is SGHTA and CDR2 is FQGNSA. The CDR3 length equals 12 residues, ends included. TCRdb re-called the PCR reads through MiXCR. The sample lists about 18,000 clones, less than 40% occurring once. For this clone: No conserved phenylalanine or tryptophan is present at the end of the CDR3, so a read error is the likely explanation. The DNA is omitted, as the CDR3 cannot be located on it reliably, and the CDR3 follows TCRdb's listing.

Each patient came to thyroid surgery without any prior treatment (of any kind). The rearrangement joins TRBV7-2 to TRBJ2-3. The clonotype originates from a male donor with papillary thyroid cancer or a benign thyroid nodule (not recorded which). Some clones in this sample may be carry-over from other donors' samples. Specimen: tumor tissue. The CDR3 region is CARSTYLDTPYC.